This TCR beta chain was captured by sequencing in a study of blood T cell repertoires in COVID-19. Study-wide background: The United States, Italy and Spain provided the acute and convalescent COVID-19 samples. T cells, B-cell-depleted T cells, or PBMCs supplied cDNA or gDNA.

Original handling: Estimation of nucleated cell counts was performed using reference gene primer amplification. Libraries were prepared by immunoSEQ multiplex PCR; TCRdb keeps only in-frame clonotypes and omits some of them. V and J calls and clone size come straight from that table; D and trimming were deduced from the DNA. The sample yields fewer than 100,000 clones, 70% to 80% seen once. The CDR3 extends over 18 amino acids. Germline CDR1 SGHAT, CDR2 FQNNGV. Unmatched junction bases numbered 12, after V lost 4 bases and J lost 0 bases. The sequenced sample consisted of peripheral blood. This rearrangement joins TRBV11-2 to TRBJ2-7; 10 bases line up with TRBD2. The sequence was collected from a human donor in a cohort sampled during active COVID-19. CDR3 sequence: CASSSGLAAAPLSYEQYF. In nucleotides, the CDR3 is TGTGCCAGCAGCTCTGGACTAGCGGCCGCCCCACTCTCCTACGAGCAGTACTTC.